Following are 7 T cell receptor beta chains from one sample sequenced in a study of CD8+ T cells in alopecia areata. Extraction of RNA preceded its reverse transcription into cDNA, which served as the sequencing template. The repertoire was sequenced with immunoSEQ multiplex PCR; TCRdb's copy has only in-frame clones and lacks some. The data hold around 150,000 clones, with roughly 50% observed a single time. Sequenced input: CD4+ T cells sorted from blood. These receptors were obtained from a human donor in good health.

V gene TRBV6-5 combines with J gene TRBJ2-2; no definite D call. Germline CDR1 MNHEY, CDR2 SVGAGI. The CDR3 length is 15 residues. Trimming removed 2 bases from V and 6 bases from J, with 13 bases in between. The CDR3 protein is CASSYPSSGAGELFF. The CDR3 region has the DNA TGTGCCAGCAGTTACCCTTCGTCGGGTGCCGGGGAGCTGTTTTTT.

V and J are TRBV29-1 and TRBJ1-3; D is ambiguous. With 0 bases removed from V and 4 bases from J, the gap between germline ends came to 4 bases. CDR3 length: 12 residues. Germline V gene data show CDR1 as SQVTM and CDR2 as ANQGSEA. The CDR3 DNA reads as TGCAGCGTTGAAGATCGAGGAAACACCATATATTTT. Its translation: CSVEDRGNTIYF.

The chain joins TRBV7-9 to TRBJ2-1; D remains ambiguous. V lost 2 bases and J lost 6, with 11 bases in between. This CDR3 has 14 residues. Germline values: CDR1 SEHNR, CDR2 FQNEAQ (reference sequence). CDR3 DNA sequence: TGTGCCAGCAGCTTAACGGTCTCCCTCAATGAGCAGTTCTTC. Translated, it gives CASSLTVSLNEQFF.

This clone has only a few counts. This chain links TRBV10-3 with TRBJ2-1; D not resolved. This CDR3 is 11 amino acids long. The V and J ends lost 2 bases and 6 bases respectively, with 2 bases between them. Germline CDR1 reads ENHRY; CDR2 reads SYGVKD. The CDR3 loop reads CAISEANEQFF. In nucleotides, the CDR3 is TGTGCCATCAGTGAGGCCAATGAGCAGTTCTTC.

The CDR3 here is CASSVGFRYEQFF. CDR3 DNA sequence: TGCGCCAGCAGCGTGGGATTTCGGTATGAGCAGTTCTTC. V and J are TRBV5-1 and TRBJ2-1; D is unclear. With 4 bases removed from V and 8 bases from J, the gap between germline ends came to 13 bases. Germline V gene sequence: CDR1 SGHRS, CDR2 YFSETQ. This CDR3 comprises 13 residues.

The chain employs TRBV30 and TRBJ2-1; a possible D gene is TRBD1 (6 bases). Germline assignment: CDR1 GTSNPN and CDR2 SVGIG (reference sequence). This CDR3 contains 13 residues. Trimming cost V 0 bases and J 9 bases, with 12 bases left between them. This chain's CDR3 is CAWSVYRAFEQFF. The CDR3 DNA follows: TGTGCCTGGAGTGTATACAGGGCATTTGAGCAGTTCTTC.

This clone has more than one count but fewer than ten. This rearrangement joins TRBV11-2 to TRBJ2-5, with 7 bases matching TRBD1. The CDR3 is 13 residues long. Per the germline V gene, CDR1 is SGHAT and CDR2 is FQNNGV. The trim removed 4 bases at V and 4 bases at J, leaving 3 bases unmatched. CDR3 coding DNA: TGTGCCAGCAGCTCAGACAGGGTAGAGACCCAGTACTTC. It yields the protein CASSSDRVETQYF. The full variable domain, in which reference TRBV11-2 and TRBJ2-5 provide the parts outside the CDR3, is EAGVAQSPRYKIIEKRQSVAFWCNPISGHATLYWYQQILGQGPKLLIQFQNNGVVDDSQLPKDRFSAERLKGVDSTLKIQPAKLEDSAVYLCASSSDRVETQYFGPGTRLLVL.